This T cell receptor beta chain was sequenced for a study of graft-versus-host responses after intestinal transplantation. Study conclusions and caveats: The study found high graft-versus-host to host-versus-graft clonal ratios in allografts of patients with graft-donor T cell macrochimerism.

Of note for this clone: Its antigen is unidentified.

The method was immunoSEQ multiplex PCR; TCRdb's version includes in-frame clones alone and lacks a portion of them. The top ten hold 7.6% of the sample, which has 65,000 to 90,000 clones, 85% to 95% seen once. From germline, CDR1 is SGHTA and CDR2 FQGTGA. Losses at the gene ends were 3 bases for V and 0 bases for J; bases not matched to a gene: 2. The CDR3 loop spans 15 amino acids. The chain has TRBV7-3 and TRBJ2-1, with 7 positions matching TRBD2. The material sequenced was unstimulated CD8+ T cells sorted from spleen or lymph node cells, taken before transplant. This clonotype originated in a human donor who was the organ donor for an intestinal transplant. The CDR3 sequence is CASSFGGYSYNEQFF. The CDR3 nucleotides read TGTGCCAGCAGCTTCGGGGGGTACTCCTACAATGAGCAGTTCTTC.